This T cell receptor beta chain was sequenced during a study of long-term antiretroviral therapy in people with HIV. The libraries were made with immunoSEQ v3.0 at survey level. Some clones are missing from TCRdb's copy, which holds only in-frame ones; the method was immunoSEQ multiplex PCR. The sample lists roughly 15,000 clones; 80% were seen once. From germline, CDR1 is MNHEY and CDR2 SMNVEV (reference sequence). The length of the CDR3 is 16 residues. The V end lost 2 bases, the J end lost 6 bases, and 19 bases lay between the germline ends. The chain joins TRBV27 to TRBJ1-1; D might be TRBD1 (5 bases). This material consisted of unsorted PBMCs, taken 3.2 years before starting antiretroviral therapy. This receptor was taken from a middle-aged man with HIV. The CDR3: CASSLRGGGSWAEAFF. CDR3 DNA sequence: TGTGCCAGCAGTTTAAGGGGCGGGGGGTCCTGGGCTGAAGCTTTCTTT.